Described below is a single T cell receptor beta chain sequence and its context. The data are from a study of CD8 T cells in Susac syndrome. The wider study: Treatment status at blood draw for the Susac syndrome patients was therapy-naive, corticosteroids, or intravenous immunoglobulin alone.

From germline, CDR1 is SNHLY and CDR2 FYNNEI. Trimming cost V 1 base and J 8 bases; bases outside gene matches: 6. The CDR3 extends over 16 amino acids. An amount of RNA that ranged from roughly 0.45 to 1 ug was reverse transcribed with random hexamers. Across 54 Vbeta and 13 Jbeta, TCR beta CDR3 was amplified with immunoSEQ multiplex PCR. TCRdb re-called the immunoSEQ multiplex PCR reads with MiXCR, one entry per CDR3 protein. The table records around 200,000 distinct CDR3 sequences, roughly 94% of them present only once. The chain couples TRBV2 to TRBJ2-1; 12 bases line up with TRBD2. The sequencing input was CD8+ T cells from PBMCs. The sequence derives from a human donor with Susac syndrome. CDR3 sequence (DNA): TGTGCCAGCAGTGAAGGACTAGCGGGGGCCCGGGATGAGCAGTTCTTC. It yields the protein CASSEGLAGARDEQFF.